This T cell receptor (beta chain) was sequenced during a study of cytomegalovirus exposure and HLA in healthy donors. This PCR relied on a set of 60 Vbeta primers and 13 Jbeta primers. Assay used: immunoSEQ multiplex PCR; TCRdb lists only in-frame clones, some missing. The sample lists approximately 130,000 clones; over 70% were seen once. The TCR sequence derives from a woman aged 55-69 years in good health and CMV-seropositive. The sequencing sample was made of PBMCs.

The CDR3 reads CASSVATDLEAFF. The CDR3 coding sequence is TGTGCCAGCAGCGTAGCTACGGACTTAGAAGCTTTCTTT. V is TRBV9 and J is TRBJ1-1; no firm D call. Trimming shortened V by 0 bases and J by 8 bases, and 11 bases separated the two germline ends. Germline V gene lookup returns CDR1 SGDLS and CDR2 YYNGEE. The CDR3 is 13 residues long.